Sequencing of this T cell receptor (beta chain) was carried out in a study of Ad26.COV2.S vaccination and SARS-CoV-2 variants. Study-level points and caveats: In vaccinated individuals, spike-specific CD8+ and CD4+ T cell responses reportedly displayed substantial breadth. The TCR breadth and depth analyses may have produced an underestimate of total T cell responses. Vaccine recipients and placebo recipients showed similar non-spike TCR breadth. Placebo recipients trailed vaccine recipients in spike-specific TCR breadth.

Repertoires were generated with immunoSEQ multiplex PCR, while TCRdb's copy carries only in-frame clones and drops some. The sample shows around 370,000 clones, about 92% of them seen only once. This clone showed up just once. Its specificity is unknown. Here the sequenced sample was peripheral blood, taken after recovery from COVID-19. The TCR comes from a human donor who had recovered from COVID-19.

The CDR3 bases are TGTGCCAGCAGCCCACGGGGGGGCAGGGCTAATGAAAAACTGTTTTTT. The encoded protein is CASSPRGGRANEKLFF. The chain couples TRBV7-6 to TRBJ1-4, with a tentative D call TRBD1 (6 bases). Germline V lookup: CDR1 SGHVS, CDR2 FNYEAQ. This CDR3 comprises 16 residues. V lost 5 bases and J lost 3, with 16 bases in between. The variable domain in full, completed from reference TRBV7-6 and TRBJ1-4, reads GAGVSQSPRYKVTKRGQDVALRCDPISGHVSLYWYRQALGQGPEFLTYFNYEAQQDKSGLPNDRFSAERPEGSISTLTIQRTEQRDSAMYRCASSPRGGRANEKLFFGSGTQLSVL.